The rows below give T cell receptor beta chains drawn from one sample of a study of blood T cell repertoires in COVID-19. TCRdb's copy holds only in-frame clones and misses some; the assay was immunoSEQ multiplex PCR. The sample gives over 110,000 clones, approximately 81% of which show up once; 7% to 10% is in the top ten. The sample comprised peripheral blood. The receptors here all came from a human donor in a cohort sampled during active COVID-19. The CDR3 runs from the conserved cysteine through the conserved F or W. D genes are given only for firm matches. Clone size, where shown, is once, few, many, or a class for clones that have expanded.

TRBJ2-7 TRBV18 TRBD2 - CASSPISGGGYEQYF TGTGCCAGCTCCCCTATTTCGGGGGGTGGGTACGAGCAGTACTTC
TRBJ2-7 TRBV11-2 - - CASSPTSGGYEQYF TGTGCCAGCAGTCCGACTAGTGGGGGCTACGAGCAGTACTTC
TRBJ2-7 TRBV4-1 - - CASSQVNAEQYF TGCGCCAGCAGCCAAGTTAATGCGGAGCAGTACTTC
TRBJ2-7 TRBV29-1 TRBD1 - CSVMTQPGQGNEQYF TGCAGCGTAATGACCCAACCGGGACAGGGGAACGAGCAGTACTTC
TRBJ1-1 TRBV5-1 - - CASSSQGRGTEAFF TGCGCCAGCAGCTCACAGGGTCGCGGCACTGAAGCTTTCTTT
TRBJ1-2 TRBV7-9 TRBD1 few CASSPGTGGFYGYTF TGTGCCAGCAGCCCGGGGACAGGGGGCTTCTATGGCTACACCTTC
TRBJ2-7 TRBV5-4 - - CASSLGITSYEQYF TGTGCCAGCAGCTTGGGCATAACATCCTACGAGCAGTACTTC
TRBJ2-7 TRBV6-5 TRBD2 - CASSSPGLAAYEQYF TGTGCCAGCAGTTCTCCGGGACTAGCGGCCTACGAGCAGTACTTC
TRBJ2-1 TRBV5-1 TRBD1 - CASSVQGAEQFF TGCGCCAGCAGCGTACAGGGGGCGGAGCAGTTCTTC
TRBJ1-1 TRBV4-2 TRBD1 - CASSQGQGRSEAFF TGTGCCAGCAGCCAAGGACAGGGTCGATCTGAAGCTTTCTTT
TRBJ2-5 TRBV21-1 - once CASSKPLQETQYF TGTGCCAGCAGCAAACCCCTACAAGAGACCCAGTACTTC
TRBJ1-2 TRBV18 - - CASSRRDNYGYTF TGTGCCAGCTCCCGGAGGGATAACTATGGCTACACCTTC
TRBJ2-7 TRBV7-2 TRBD1 few CASSPYRGSYEQYF TGTGCCAGCAGCCCTTACAGGGGTTCGTACGAGCAGTACTTC
TRBJ2-7 TRBV7-2 - few CASSLVLAFMQYF TGTGCCAGCAGCTTAGTACTAGCATTCATGCAGTACTTC
TRBJ1-2 TRBV6-5 - - CASSYGGTRGYTF TGTGCCAGCAGTTATGGGGGGACGAGGGGCTACACCTTC
TRBJ2-5 TRBV19 TRBD2 once CASSRELAGGETQYF TGTGCCAGTAGTAGGGAATTAGCGGGAGGGGAGACCCAGTACTTC
TRBJ1-2 TRBV2 - - CASSDRGALNYGYTF TGTGCCAGCAGTGACCGAGGAGCTCTTAACTATGGCTACACCTTC
TRBJ1-5 TRBV5-1 - - CASSWGVGNQPQHF TGCGCCAGCAGCTGGGGAGTAGGCAATCAGCCCCAGCATTTT
TRBJ1-2 TRBV20-1 TRBD1 - CSASGGGGQATLNYGYTF TGCAGTGCTAGTGGGGGTGGGGGACAGGCCACCCTGAACTATGGCTACACCTTC
TRBJ2-3 TRBV5-1 TRBD2 - CASIIGTSVRDTQYF TGCGCCAGCATTATCGGGACTAGCGTTAGGGATACGCAGTATTTT
TRBJ1-1 TRBV4-1 TRBD1 - CASSQWDRAAPEAFF TGCGCCAGCAGCCAATGGGACAGGGCTGCCCCTGAAGCTTTCTTT
TRBJ1-2 TRBV19 - - CASSILSGTLQYGYTF TGTGCCAGTAGTATTTTATCTGGGACACTCCAATATGGCTACACCTTC
TRBJ2-7 TRBV6-5 - few CASRHRDSYEQYF TGTGCCAGCAGGCACAGGGATTCCTACGAGCAGTACTTC
TRBJ2-7 TRBV24-1 - - CATISDRAGTSTTYEQYF TGTGCCACCATTTCCGACAGGGCTGGGACTAGTACAACCTACGAGCAGTACTTC
TRBJ1-1 TRBV28 TRBD1 - CASSPLQGKDTEAFF TGTGCCAGCAGTCCACTACAGGGGAAGGACACTGAAGCTTTCTTT
TRBJ2-7 TRBV15 - - CATQRGGADYEQYF TGTGCCACTCAGCGTGGGGGGGCCGACTACGAGCAGTACTTC
TRBJ2-1 TRBV6-2/TRBV6-3 TRBD2 - CASSYIRGGDNEQFF TGTGCCAGCAGTTACATCCGGGGAGGGGACAATGAGCAGTTCTTC
TRBJ2-7 TRBV20-1 - - CSATDTYEQYF TGCAGTGCCACAGACACCTACGAGCAGTACTTC
TRBJ2-7 TRBV11-2 TRBD2 once CASSLASGLAYEQYF TGTGCCAGCAGCTTAGCCTCGGGACTAGCCTACGAGCAGTACTTC
TRBJ1-2 TRBV7-9 - - CASSLGQMNRYGYTF TGTGCCAGCAGCTTAGGGCAGATGAACCGCTATGGCTACACCTTC
TRBJ1-4 TRBV7-9 TRBD1 - CASSWGQGNEKLFF TGTGCCAGCAGCTGGGGACAGGGGAATGAAAAACTGTTTTTT
TRBJ2-1 TRBV11-2 - - CASSLGAGGYNEQFF TGTGCCAGCAGCTTGGGGGCAGGGGGGTACAATGAGCAGTTCTTC
TRBJ2-7 TRBV6-5 TRBD2 - CASSYRLADNYEQYF TGTGCCAGCAGTTACCGACTAGCGGATAATTACGAGCAGTACTTC
TRBJ2-7 TRBV7-9 TRBD2 - CASSIYRTSGTAEQYF TGTGCCAGCAGCATATACAGGACTAGCGGGACCGCTGAGCAGTACTTC
TRBJ2-7 TRBV5-6 TRBD1 once CASSAGQGLEQYF TGTGCCAGCAGCGCCGGACAGGGTTTGGAGCAGTACTTC
TRBJ2-7 TRBV2 TRBD2 - CASSDGAGGSMRVQYF TGTGCCAGCAGTGATGGGGCGGGAGGCTCGATGAGGGTGCAGTACTTC
TRBJ1-2 TRBV10-3 - - CAIRDGLGFDSPNYGYTF TGTGCCATCAGGGATGGGTTGGGGTTCGACAGCCCTAACTATGGCTACACCTTC